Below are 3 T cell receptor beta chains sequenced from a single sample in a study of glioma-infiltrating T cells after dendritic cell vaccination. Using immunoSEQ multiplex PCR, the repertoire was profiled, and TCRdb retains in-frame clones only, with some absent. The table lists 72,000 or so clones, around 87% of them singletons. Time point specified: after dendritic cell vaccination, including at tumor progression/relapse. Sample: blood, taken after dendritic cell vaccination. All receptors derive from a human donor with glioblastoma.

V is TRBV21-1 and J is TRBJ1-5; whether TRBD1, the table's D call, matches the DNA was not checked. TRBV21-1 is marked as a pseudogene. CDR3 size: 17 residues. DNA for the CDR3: TGTGCCAGCAGCAAAGCGTCGAAGGACATTCGATGTAGGGCCCAGCATTTT. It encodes CASSKASKDIRCRAQHF.

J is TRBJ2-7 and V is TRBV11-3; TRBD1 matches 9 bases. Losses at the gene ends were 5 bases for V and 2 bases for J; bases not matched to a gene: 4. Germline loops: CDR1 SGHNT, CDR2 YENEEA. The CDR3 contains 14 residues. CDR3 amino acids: CASSLTGGTYEQYF. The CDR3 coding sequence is TGTGCCAGCAGCCTAACAGGGGGCACCTACGAGCAGTACTTC.

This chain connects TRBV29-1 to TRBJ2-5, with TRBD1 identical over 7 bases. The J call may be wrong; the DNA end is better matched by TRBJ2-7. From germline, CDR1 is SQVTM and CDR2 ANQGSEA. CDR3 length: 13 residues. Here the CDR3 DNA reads TGCAGCGTTGAGGACAGGCTTACCTACGAGCAGTACTTC. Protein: CSVEDRLTYEQYF.